This T cell receptor (beta chain) originates from a study of T cell clonotyping in hematopoietic cell transplantation. Study as a whole: Cytoreduction preceded collection of pretransplant recipient samples.

Comments on this clone: Its antigen is not known.

Time point noted: recipient sample about 28 days before transplant, after cytoreduction. The method was immunoSEQ multiplex PCR; TCRdb's version includes in-frame clones alone and lacks a portion of them. The sample has about 69,000 clones; 90% to 97% are singletons. Findings and limits, study-wide: Higher Inverse Simpson Index values in graft donor and pretransplant recipient predicted broader posttransplant TCR diversity. Few recipient clonotypes overlapped donors; over 95% were de novo at given depth.

This receptor was taken from a woman aged 45-65 years with acute myeloid leukemia. Some clones in this sample may be carry-over from other donors' samples. Sequenced material: peripheral blood mononuclear cells, taken before stem cell transplant.

The CDR3 loop is CASSFVGYEAFF. The CDR3 DNA follows: TGTGCCAGCAGTTTTGTGGGTTACGAAGCTTTCTTT. The chain employs TRBV28 and TRBJ1-1; no clear D. The CDR3 is 12 residues long. Trimming removed 3 bases from V and 8 bases from J, with 10 bases in between. Germline CDR1 and CDR2: MDHEN and SYDVKM.